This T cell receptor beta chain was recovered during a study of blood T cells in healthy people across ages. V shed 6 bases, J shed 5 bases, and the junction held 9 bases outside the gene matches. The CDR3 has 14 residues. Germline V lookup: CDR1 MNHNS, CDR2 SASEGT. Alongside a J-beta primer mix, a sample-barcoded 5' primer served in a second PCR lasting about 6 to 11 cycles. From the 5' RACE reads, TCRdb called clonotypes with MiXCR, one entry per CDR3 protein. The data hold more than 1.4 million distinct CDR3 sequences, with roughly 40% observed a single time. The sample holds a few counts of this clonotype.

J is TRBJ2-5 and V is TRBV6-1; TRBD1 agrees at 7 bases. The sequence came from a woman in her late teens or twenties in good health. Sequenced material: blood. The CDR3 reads CASRRGGAQETQYF. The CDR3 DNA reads TGTGCCAGCAGGAGAGGGGGCGCACAGGAGACCCAGTACTTC.